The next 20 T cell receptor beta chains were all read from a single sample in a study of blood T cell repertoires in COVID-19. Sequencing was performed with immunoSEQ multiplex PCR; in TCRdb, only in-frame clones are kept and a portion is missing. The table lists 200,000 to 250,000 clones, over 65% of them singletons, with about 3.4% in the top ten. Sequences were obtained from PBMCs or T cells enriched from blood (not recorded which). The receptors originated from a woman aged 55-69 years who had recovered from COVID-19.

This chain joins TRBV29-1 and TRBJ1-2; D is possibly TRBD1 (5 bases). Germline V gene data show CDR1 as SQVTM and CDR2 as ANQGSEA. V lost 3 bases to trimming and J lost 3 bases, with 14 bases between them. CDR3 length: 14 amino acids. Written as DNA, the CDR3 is TGCAGCGTTGATGGGGCAAATGTGGACTATGGCTACACCTTC. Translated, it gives CSVDGANVDYGYTF.

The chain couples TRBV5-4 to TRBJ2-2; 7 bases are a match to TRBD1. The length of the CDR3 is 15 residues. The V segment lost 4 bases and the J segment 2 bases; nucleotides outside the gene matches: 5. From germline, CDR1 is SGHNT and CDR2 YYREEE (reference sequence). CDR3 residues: CASSVRTGNTGELFF. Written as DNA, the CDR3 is TGTGCCAGCAGCGTCCGGACAGGAAACACCGGGGAGCTGTTTTTT.

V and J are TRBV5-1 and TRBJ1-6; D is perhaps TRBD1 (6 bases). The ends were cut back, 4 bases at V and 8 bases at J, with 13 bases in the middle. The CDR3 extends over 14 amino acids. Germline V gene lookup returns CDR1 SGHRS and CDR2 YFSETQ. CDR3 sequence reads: CASSVGTRDSPLHF. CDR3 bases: TGCGCCAGCAGCGTCGGGACACGCGATTCACCCCTCCACTTT.

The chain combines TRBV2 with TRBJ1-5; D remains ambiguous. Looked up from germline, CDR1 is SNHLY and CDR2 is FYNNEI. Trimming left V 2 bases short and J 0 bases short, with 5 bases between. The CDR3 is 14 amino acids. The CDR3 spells CASSETPSNQPQHF. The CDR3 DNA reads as TGTGCCAGCAGTGAAACACCTAGCAATCAGCCCCAGCATTTT.

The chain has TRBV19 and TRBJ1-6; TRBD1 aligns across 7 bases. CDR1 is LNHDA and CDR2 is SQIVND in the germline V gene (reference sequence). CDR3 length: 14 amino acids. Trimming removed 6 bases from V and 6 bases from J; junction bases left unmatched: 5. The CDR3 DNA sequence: TGTGCCAGTAGGGTGACAGGGCCTAATTCACCCCTCCACTTT. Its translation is CASRVTGPNSPLHF. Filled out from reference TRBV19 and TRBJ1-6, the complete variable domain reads DGGITQSPKYLFRKEGQNVTLSCEQNLNHDAMYWYRQDPGQGLRLIYYSQIVNDFQKGDIAEGYSVSREKKESFPLTVTSAQKNPTAFYLCASRVTGPNSPLHFGNGTRLTVT.

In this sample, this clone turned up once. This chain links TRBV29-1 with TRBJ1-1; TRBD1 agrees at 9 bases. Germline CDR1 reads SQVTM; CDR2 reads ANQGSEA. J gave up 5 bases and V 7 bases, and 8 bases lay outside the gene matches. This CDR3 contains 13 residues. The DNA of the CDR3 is TGCAGCGCCAACAGGGGGCTTGATACTGAAGCTTTCTTT. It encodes CSANRGLDTEAFF.

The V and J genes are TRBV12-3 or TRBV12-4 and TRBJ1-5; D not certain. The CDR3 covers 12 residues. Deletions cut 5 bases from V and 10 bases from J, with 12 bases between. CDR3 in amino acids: CASSAGHGPQHF. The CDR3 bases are TGTGCCAGCAGTGCAGGCCATGGCCCCCAGCATTTT.

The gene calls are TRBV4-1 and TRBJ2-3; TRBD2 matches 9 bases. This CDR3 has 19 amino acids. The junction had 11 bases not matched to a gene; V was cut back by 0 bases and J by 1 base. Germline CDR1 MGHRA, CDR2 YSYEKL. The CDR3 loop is CASSQDAGGTPLGTDTQYF. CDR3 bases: TGCGCCAGCAGCCAAGATGCGGGAGGGACACCGCTCGGCACAGATACGCAGTATTTT.

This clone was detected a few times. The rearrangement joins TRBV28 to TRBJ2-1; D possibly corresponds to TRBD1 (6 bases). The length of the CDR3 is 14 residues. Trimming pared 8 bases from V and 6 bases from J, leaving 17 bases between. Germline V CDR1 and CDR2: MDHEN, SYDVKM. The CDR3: CASGEQGRANEQFF. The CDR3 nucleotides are TGTGCCAGCGGGGAACAGGGCCGAGCCAATGAGCAGTTCTTC. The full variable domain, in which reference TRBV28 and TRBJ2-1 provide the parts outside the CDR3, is DVKVTQSSRYLVKRTGEKVFLECVQDMDHENMFWYRQDPGLGLRLIYFSYDVKMKEKGDIPEGYSVSREKKERFSLILESASTNQTSMYLCASGEQGRANEQFFGPGTRLTVL.

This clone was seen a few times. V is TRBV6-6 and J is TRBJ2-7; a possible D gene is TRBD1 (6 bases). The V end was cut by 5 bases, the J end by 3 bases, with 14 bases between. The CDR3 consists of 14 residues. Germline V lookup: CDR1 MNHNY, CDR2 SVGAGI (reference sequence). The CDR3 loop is CASSSKNRVYEQYF. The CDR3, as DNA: TGTGCCAGCAGTAGTAAAAACAGGGTCTACGAGCAGTACTTC.

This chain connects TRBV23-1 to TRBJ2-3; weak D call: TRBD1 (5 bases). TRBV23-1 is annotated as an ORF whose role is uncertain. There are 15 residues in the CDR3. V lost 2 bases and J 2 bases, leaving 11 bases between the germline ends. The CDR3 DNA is TGCGCCAGCAGTCAAAAAAGGGGCATCACAGATACGCAGTATTTT. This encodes CASSQKRGITDTQYF.

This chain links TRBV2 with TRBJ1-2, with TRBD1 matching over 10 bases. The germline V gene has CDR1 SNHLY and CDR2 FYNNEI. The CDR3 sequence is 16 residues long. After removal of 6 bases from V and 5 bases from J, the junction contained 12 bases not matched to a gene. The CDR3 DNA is TGTGCCAGCAGAACGTCCCGGGACAGGGGCGGATATGGCTACACCTTC. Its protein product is CASRTSRDRGGYGYTF.

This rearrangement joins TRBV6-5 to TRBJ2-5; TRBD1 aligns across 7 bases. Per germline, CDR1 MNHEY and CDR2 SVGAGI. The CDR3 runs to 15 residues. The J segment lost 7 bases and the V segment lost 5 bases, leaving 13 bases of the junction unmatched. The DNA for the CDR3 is TGTGCCAGCAGTACCGGGGACAGTCGGAAAGGGACCCAGTACTTC. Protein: CASSTGDSRKGTQYF.

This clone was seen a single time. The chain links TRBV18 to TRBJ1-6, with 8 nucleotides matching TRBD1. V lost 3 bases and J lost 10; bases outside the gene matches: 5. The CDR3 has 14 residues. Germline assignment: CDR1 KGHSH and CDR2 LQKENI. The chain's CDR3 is CASSPDRAGSPLHF. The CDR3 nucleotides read TGTGCCAGCTCACCGGACAGGGCTGGGTCACCCCTCCACTTT.

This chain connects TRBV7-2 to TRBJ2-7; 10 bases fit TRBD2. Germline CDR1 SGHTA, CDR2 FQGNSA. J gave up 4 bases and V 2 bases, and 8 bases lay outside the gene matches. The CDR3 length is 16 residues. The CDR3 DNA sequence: TGTGCCAGCAGCTTAACTGCCAGCGGGGGGGCTTACGAGCAGTACTTC. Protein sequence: CASSLTASGGAYEQYF.

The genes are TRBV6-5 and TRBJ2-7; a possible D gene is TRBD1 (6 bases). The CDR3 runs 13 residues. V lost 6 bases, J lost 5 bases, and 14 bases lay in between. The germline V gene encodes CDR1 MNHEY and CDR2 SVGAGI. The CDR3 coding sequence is TGTGCCAGCAGGGGCCAGGGGTACCACGAGCAGTACTTC. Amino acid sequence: CASRGQGYHEQYF.

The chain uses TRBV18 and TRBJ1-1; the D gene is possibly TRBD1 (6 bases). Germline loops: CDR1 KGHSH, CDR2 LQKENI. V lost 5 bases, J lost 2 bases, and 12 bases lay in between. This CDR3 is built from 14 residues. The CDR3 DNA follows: TGTGCCAGCTCATCAAGGACAGCTAACACTGAAGCTTTCTTT. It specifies CASSSRTANTEAFF.

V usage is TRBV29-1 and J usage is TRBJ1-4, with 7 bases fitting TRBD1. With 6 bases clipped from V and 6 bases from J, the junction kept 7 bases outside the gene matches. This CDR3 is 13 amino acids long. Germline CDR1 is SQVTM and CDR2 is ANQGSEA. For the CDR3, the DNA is TGCAGCGTGGTGACAGGGCGGGATGAAAAACTGTTTTTT. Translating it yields CSVVTGRDEKLFF.

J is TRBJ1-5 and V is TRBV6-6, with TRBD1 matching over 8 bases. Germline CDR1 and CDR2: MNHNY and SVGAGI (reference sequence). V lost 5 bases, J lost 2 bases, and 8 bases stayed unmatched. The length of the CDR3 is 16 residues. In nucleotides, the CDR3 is TGTGCCAGCAGTCCCATGACAGGGGATGGCAATCAGCCCCAGCATTTT. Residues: CASSPMTGDGNQPQHF.

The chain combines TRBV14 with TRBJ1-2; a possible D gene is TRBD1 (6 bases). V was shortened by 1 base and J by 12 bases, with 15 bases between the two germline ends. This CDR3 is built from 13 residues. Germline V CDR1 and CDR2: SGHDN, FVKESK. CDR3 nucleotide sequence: TGTGCCAGCAGCCAAGGAGTGACAGGCCCAAACACCTTC. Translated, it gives CASSQGVTGPNTF.